The 5 T cell receptor beta chains presented below share a single source sample, sequenced in a study of cytomegalovirus exposure and HLA in healthy donors. The study ran its PCR with 60 Vbeta and 13 Jbeta primers. This table comes from immunoSEQ multiplex PCR, and its TCRdb copy is limited to in-frame clones, with some not included. Here the sample spans under 90,000 clones, roughly 80% being singletons. Specimen: PBMCs. These receptors were taken from a man aged 40-55 years in good health and CMV-seronegative.

This clone was observed at least ten times. The chain recombines TRBV14 with TRBJ2-7; D gene ambiguous. Germline values: CDR1 SGHDN, CDR2 FVKESK. The CDR3 consists of 13 residues. Deletions cut 3 bases from V and 2 bases from J, with 8 bases between. In DNA form, the CDR3 reads TGTGCCAGCAGCCAGAACAATCCCTACGAGCAGTACTTC. Translated: CASSQNNPYEQYF.

The V and J genes are TRBV6-1 and TRBJ2-1; 8 bases map to TRBD1. J was trimmed by 4 bases and V by 3 bases; bases with no gene match: 2. The CDR3 covers 14 residues. Germline V gives CDR1 MNHNS, CDR2 SASEGT. CDR3: CASSDRGLYNEQFF. The CDR3 DNA reads as TGTGCCAGCAGTGACAGGGGGCTATACAATGAGCAGTTCTTC.

The chain has TRBV7-9 and TRBJ2-1; D is possibly TRBD2 (5 bases). Looked up from germline, CDR1 is SEHNR and CDR2 is FQNEAQ (reference sequence). V was clipped by 5 bases and J by 2 bases, with 10 bases between them. The length of the CDR3 is 14 residues. The CDR3 region has the DNA TGTGCCAGCAGCCCGACGGGGACCTACAATGAGCAGTTCTTC. Amino acids: CASSPTGTYNEQFF.

The chain carries TRBV27 and TRBJ2-7; TRBD1 matches 8 bases. CDR3 length: 12 amino acids. Looked up from germline, CDR1 is MNHEY and CDR2 is SMNVEV (reference sequence). The V segment lost 8 bases and the J segment 6 bases; nucleotides outside the gene matches: 6. Here the CDR3 reads CASLGQASEQYF. The CDR3 nucleotides read TGTGCCAGCCTGGGACAGGCCTCCGAGCAGTACTTC.

The chain links TRBV4-1 to TRBJ1-1, with 10 bases identical to TRBD1. Trimming took 3 bases from V and 4 from J; bases not matched to a gene: 2. The CDR3 totals 14 residues. Per germline, CDR1 MGHRA and CDR2 YSYEKL. The chain's CDR3 is CASSQDRGSTEAFF. In nucleotides, the CDR3 is TGCGCCAGCAGCCAGGACAGGGGGAGCACTGAAGCTTTCTTT.